These 23 T cell receptor beta chains originate from one sample sequenced in a study of T cell changes during pregnancy in multiple sclerosis (dated by TCRdb to the late 2010s). Libraries were constructed by the immunoSEQ multiplex PCR assay. What TCRdb holds here is the immuneACCESS table cut down to in-frame rearrangements. Part of the clones is not present; checked against another copy, under half of the missing clones reflect an unresolved V gene, and the others are unexplained. The sample records over 75,000 clones, roughly 92% of which are singletons. Roughly 3% of the sample is held by the ten biggest clonotypes. The sample was peripheral blood, taken in the first trimester of pregnancy. These receptors all stem from a female donor with multiple sclerosis, enrolled in a pregnancy study.

The chain uses TRBV7-2 and TRBJ2-1; 8 bases match TRBD2. Germline lookup yields CDR1 SGHTA and CDR2 FQGNSA. After removal of 5 bases from V and 6 bases from J, the junction contained 3 bases not matched to a gene. This CDR3 has 13 residues. This CDR3 reads CASSREGSNEQFF. As DNA, the CDR3 is TGTGCCAGCAGCCGGGAGGGAAGCAATGAGCAGTTCTTC.

This clone was counted once. Here the CDR3 reads CASSTPQTLAGGPKDTQYF. The CDR3 nucleotides read TGTGCCAGCAGCACTCCTCAGACACTAGCGGGAGGGCCGAAAGATACGCAGTATTTT. The gene calls are TRBV21-1 and TRBJ2-3; the table's D call TRBD2 went unverified against the DNA. TRBV21-1 is a recognized pseudogene. The CDR3 is 19 residues long.

V and J are TRBV28 and TRBJ2-5; D possibly corresponds to TRBD1 (6 bases). Germline CDR1 is MDHEN and CDR2 is SYDVKM. The CDR3 is 15 residues long. The V and J ends lost 6 bases and 4 bases respectively, with 18 bases between them. The CDR3 loop is CASSSDDRKVETQYF. The CDR3 DNA is TGTGCCAGCAGCTCCGACGACAGGAAGGTAGAGACCCAGTACTTC.

This clone appeared a single time. The chain joins TRBV19 to TRBJ1-4; D call uncertain. CDR3 length: 14 residues. Germline CDR1 LNHDA, CDR2 SQIVND (reference sequence). The germline V and J ends were trimmed by 6 bases and 0 bases, with 8 bases remaining between them. As DNA, the CDR3 is TGTGCCAGTAGCGACTGGGCAACTAATGAAAAACTGTTTTTT. Its translation is CASSDWATNEKLFF. Looking up the rest from reference TRBV19 and TRBJ1-4 gives the full variable domain: DGGITQSPKYLFRKEGQNVTLSCEQNLNHDAMYWYRQDPGQGLRLIYYSQIVNDFQKGDIAEGYSVSREKKESFPLTVTSAQKNPTAFYLCASSDWATNEKLFFGSGTQLSVL.

The chain is built from TRBV29-1 and TRBJ2-1; D call uncertain. The V gene lost 1 base and the J gene lost 0 bases, with 13 bases spanning the gap. Germline CDR1 and CDR2: SQVTM and ANQGSEA. The CDR3 contains 16 residues. CDR3 nucleotide sequence: TGCAGCGTTGAAGGAAGCAGCGAACTCTCCTACAATGAGCAGTTCTTC. Protein sequence: CSVEGSSELSYNEQFF.

V usage is TRBV6-5 and J usage is TRBJ2-7; the match to TRBD2 covers 7 bases. Germline values: CDR1 MNHEY, CDR2 SVGAGI. V lost 5 bases, J lost 3 bases, and 10 bases stayed unmatched. The CDR3 contains 15 residues. As DNA, the CDR3 is TGTGCCAGCAGTACCCGAGCGGGGTCCGGCTACGAGCAGTACTTC. Its translation: CASSTRAGSGYEQYF.

This sequence joins TRBV27 and TRBJ2-1; 7 nucleotides match TRBD2. The CDR3 consists of 12 residues. With 3 bases clipped from V and 13 bases from J, the junction kept 6 bases outside the gene matches. Germline V gene data show CDR1 as MNHEY and CDR2 as SMNVEV (reference sequence). The CDR3 DNA follows: TGTGCCAGCAGTTTCTCGCGGGAGAACCAGTTCTTC. The encoded protein is CASSFSRENQFF.

The V and J genes are TRBV6-4 and TRBJ2-2; D may be TRBD2 (5 bases). Germline V lookup: CDR1 MRHNA, CDR2 SNTAGT. This CDR3 is built from 14 residues. V lost 6 bases and J lost 4, with 12 bases in between. The CDR3 nucleotides read TGTGCCAGCAGCGTTCGAGGGTCCACCGGGGAGCTGTTTTTT. It yields the protein CASSVRGSTGELFF.

The chain is built from TRBV2 and TRBJ2-7, with TRBD2 matching 11 bases. CDR1 and CDR2 (germline): SNHLY, FYNNEI. J gave up 5 bases and V 6 bases, and 3 bases lay outside the gene matches. The CDR3 spans 13 residues. The CDR3 nucleotides read TGTGCCAGCAGCGCTAGCGGGAGGAACGAGCAGTACTTC. Translated, it gives CASSASGRNEQYF.

This clone was observed a handful of times. The chain links TRBV5-1 to TRBJ1-5; 8 bases are shared with TRBD1. The CDR3 covers 15 residues. Germline assignment: CDR1 SGHRS and CDR2 YFSETQ. Germline trimming cut 0 bases from V and 4 bases from J; bases unmatched to any gene: 3. The CDR3 nucleotides are TGCGCCAGCAGCTTGGGGACAGGGTGGAATCAGCCCCAGCATTTT. Translation gives CASSLGTGWNQPQHF. The full variable domain, in which reference TRBV5-1 and TRBJ1-5 provide the parts outside the CDR3, is KAGVTQTPRYLIKTRGQQVTLSCSPISGHRSVSWYQQTPGQGLQFLFEYFSETQRNKGNFPGRFSGRQFSNSRSEMNVSTLELGDSALYLCASSLGTGWNQPQHFGDGTRLSIL.

The chain combines TRBV5-1 with TRBJ2-1; maybe TRBD1 (5 bases). From germline, CDR1 is SGHRS and CDR2 YFSETQ. V was cut by 5 bases and J by 9 bases, with 21 bases left in between. This CDR3 has 15 residues. The CDR3 here is CASSFQGNGFGEQFF. DNA of the CDR3: TGCGCCAGCAGTTTCCAGGGTAACGGTTTTGGTGAGCAGTTCTTC.

The rearrangement links TRBV2 to TRBJ1-4, with a weak D call TRBD1 (5 bases). Germline CDR1 is SNHLY and CDR2 is FYNNEI. This CDR3 is built from 14 residues. V was shortened by 7 bases and J by 5 bases, with 14 bases between the two germline ends. The CDR3 region has the DNA TGTGCCAGCATGGGGGGAGAGAGGAATGAAAAACTGTTTTTT. As protein: CASMGGERNEKLFF.

J is TRBJ1-2 and V is TRBV4-1, with 8 bases fitting TRBD1. Germline CDR1 reads MGHRA; CDR2 reads YSYEKL. The trim removed 4 bases at V and 6 bases at J, leaving 4 bases unmatched. This CDR3 is 13 amino acids long. The CDR3 region has the DNA TGCGCCAGCAGCCCCAGGGGGCGGAATGGCTACACCTTC. Encoded protein: CASSPRGRNGYTF.

CDR3 amino acids: CATPEGQGMGGYTF. The CDR3 DNA follows: TGTGCCACTCCGGAAGGGCAGGGGATGGGTGGCTACACCTTC. The chain combines TRBV28 with TRBJ1-2; D may be TRBD1 (6 bases). Germline V lookup: CDR1 MDHEN, CDR2 SYDVKM. Trimming removed 10 bases at V and 7 bases at J, with 22 bases between. This CDR3 has 14 residues.

The V and J genes are TRBV19 and TRBJ1-2; D gene ambiguous. The CDR3 is made up of 13 amino acids. Germline loops: CDR1 LNHDA, CDR2 SQIVND (reference sequence). The V end was cut by 3 bases, the J end by 8 bases, with 13 bases between. CDR3 nucleotide sequence: TGTGCCAGTAGTATTTTGACGCAGAGGGGCTACACCTTC. It translates to CASSILTQRGYTF.

V and J are TRBV4-1 and TRBJ2-7; D call uncertain. Looked up from germline, CDR1 is MGHRA and CDR2 is YSYEKL. The CDR3 runs to 15 residues. V lost 0 bases to trimming and J lost 7 bases, with 16 bases between them. The DNA of the CDR3 is TGCGCCAGCAGCCAAGAATCGTCGGCGGCAGAGGAGCAGTACTTC. Translating it yields CASSQESSAAEEQYF.

The V gene is TRBV18, the J gene TRBJ2-2; 13 bases are a match to TRBD2. There are 17 residues in the CDR3. Germline values: CDR1 KGHSH, CDR2 LQKENI. After removal of 4 bases from V and 0 bases from J, the junction contained 2 bases not matched to a gene. The CDR3 nucleotides read TGTGCCAGCTCACTCGGGACTAGCGGGGCGAACACCGGGGAGCTGTTTTTT. Encoded protein: CASSLGTSGANTGELFF.

The chain carries TRBV5-4 and TRBJ2-3; 10 nucleotides align to TRBD2. With V trimmed by 4 bases and J by 5 bases, 10 bases remained unmatched. The CDR3 extends over 16 amino acids. In germline, CDR1 is SGHNT, CDR2 YYREEE (reference sequence). CDR3 in DNA: TGTGCCAGCAGCGCTGCAAGCGGGAGGGCCGAAGATACGCAGTATTTT. Amino acid sequence: CASSAASGRAEDTQYF.

This chain uses TRBV11-1 with TRBJ2-5, with D maybe TRBD2 (5 bases). The CDR3 has 14 residues. V was pared by 5 bases and J by 5 bases, with 15 bases between. Per the germline V gene, CDR1 is SGHAT and CDR2 is FQDESV (reference sequence). In DNA form, the CDR3 reads TGTGCCAGCAGCCCCCCCGGGAATGAGGAGACCCAGTACTTC. It translates to CASSPPGNEETQYF.

The rearrangement joins TRBV19 to TRBJ2-1, with 16 positions matching TRBD2. Germline values: CDR1 LNHDA, CDR2 SQIVND (reference sequence). Trimming removed 0 bases from V and 7 bases from J; junction bases left unmatched: 12. The CDR3 is 20 amino acids. CDR3 sequence reads: CASSIDRAGTSGRAGNEQFF. As DNA, the CDR3 is TGTGCCAGTAGTATAGACCGCGCCGGGACTAGCGGGAGGGCCGGGAATGAGCAGTTCTTC.

The chain recombines TRBV28 with TRBJ1-1, with D maybe TRBD1 (5 bases). Germline V gene sequence: CDR1 MDHEN, CDR2 SYDVKM. This CDR3 is 16 amino acids long. Trimming took 3 bases from V and 1 from J, leaving 15 bases between them. This CDR3 is CASSLGLGVRNTEAFF. DNA of the CDR3: TGTGCCAGCAGTTTGGGACTGGGGGTGAGGAACACTGAAGCTTTCTTT. Using reference TRBV28 and TRBJ1-1 for the parts outside the CDR3, the full variable domain is DVKVTQSSRYLVKRTGEKVFLECVQDMDHENMFWYRQDPGLGLRLIYFSYDVKMKEKGDIPEGYSVSREKKERFSLILESASTNQTSMYLCASSLGLGVRNTEAFFGQGTRLTVV.

This sequence joins TRBV4-1 and TRBJ1-1, with D possibly TRBD1 on 6 matching bases. The CDR3 sequence is 14 residues long. Germline V CDR1 and CDR2: MGHRA, YSYEKL. Trimming left V 1 base short and J 3 bases short, with 9 bases between. CDR3 loop: CASSQGTVYTEAFF. The CDR3 DNA is TGCGCCAGCAGCCAAGGGACAGTCTACACTGAAGCTTTCTTT.

The chain joins TRBV28 to TRBJ2-1; 8 bases are shared with TRBD2. The junction had 17 bases not matched to a gene; V was cut back by 7 bases and J by 9 bases. Germline CDR1 is MDHEN and CDR2 is SYDVKM. The CDR3 extends over 16 amino acids. For the CDR3, the DNA is TGTGCCAGCATCACCGGGGGGGTTCGCCGTATGGGTGAGCAGTTCTTC. This encodes CASITGGVRRMGEQFF.